Below are 26 T cell receptor beta chains sequenced from a single sample in a study of cytomegalovirus exposure and HLA in healthy donors. The PCR had 60 Vbeta and 13 Jbeta primers. TCRdb keeps only in-frame clones here, not all; method: immunoSEQ multiplex PCR. Of about 180,000 clones in the sample, around four fifths are singletons; the top ten hold 1.5% to 2%. Sequenced: PBMCs. These receptors came from a woman aged 25 to 45 in good health and CMV-seronegative.

The chain carries TRBV20-1 and TRBJ2-3; D is unresolved. The CDR3 totals 11 residues. CDR1 and CDR2 (germline): DFQATT, SNEGSKA (reference sequence). Trimming stripped 5 bases from V and 9 bases from J, with 12 bases between. The CDR3 nucleotides read TGCAGTGCTCAAAAGCAACCGACGCAGTATTTT. Amino acid sequence: CSAQKQPTQYF.

This clone has a handful of counts. The chain employs TRBV6-5 and TRBJ2-7; perhaps TRBD2 as D (7 bases). Germline CDR1 and CDR2: MNHEY and SVGAGI. CDR3 length: 14 amino acids. The V and J ends lost 4 bases and 3 bases respectively, with 13 bases between them. The CDR3 sequence is CASSSSGGLYEQYF. For the CDR3, the DNA is TGTGCCAGCAGTTCCTCCGGGGGGCTCTACGAGCAGTACTTC.

The rearrangement uses TRBV6-4 and TRBJ1-1, with TRBD1 matching over 7 bases. V gave up 4 bases and J gave up 5 bases; unmatched junction bases: 16. The germline V gene encodes CDR1 MRHNA and CDR2 SNTAGT. This CDR3 contains 17 residues. The CDR3 reads CASSVLPGATGRTEAFF. DNA of the CDR3: TGTGCCAGCAGTGTCCTACCAGGGGCGACAGGGCGAACTGAAGCTTTCTTT.

J is TRBJ2-1 and V is TRBV19; 7 bases agree with TRBD1. V was pared by 7 bases and J by 6 bases, with 12 bases of the junction left unmatched. The CDR3 spans 15 residues. Per germline, CDR1 LNHDA and CDR2 SQIVND (reference sequence). The CDR3 protein is CASTPPGTAVNEQFF. The CDR3 nucleotides are TGTGCCAGTACCCCCCCCGGGACAGCAGTCAATGAGCAGTTCTTC.

This rearrangement joins TRBV5-8 to TRBJ2-2, with 14 bases identical to TRBD2. Germline loops: CDR1 SGHTS, CDR2 YDEGEE. This CDR3 is built from 18 residues. V was pared by 2 bases and J by 3 bases, with 6 bases of the junction left unmatched. CDR3 nucleotides: TGTGCCAGCAGCTTTCAAGGACTAGCGGGGGGCTACACCGGGGAGCTGTTTTTT. This gives the protein CASSFQGLAGGYTGELFF.

This sequence joins TRBV7-6 and TRBJ1-4; the match to TRBD1 covers 11 bases. CDR3 length: 19 amino acids. With V trimmed by 2 bases and J by 4 bases, 12 bases remained unmatched. The germline V gene has CDR1 SGHVS and CDR2 FNYEAQ. Here the CDR3 DNA reads TGTGCCAGCAGCTTACTCGGGACAGGGGGACCAACAATTAATGAAAAACTGTTTTTT. Protein sequence: CASSLLGTGGPTINEKLFF.

In its sample, this clone was seen once. The genes are TRBV20-1 and TRBJ2-5, with D perhaps TRBD1 (6 bases). CDR1 is DFQATT and CDR2 is SNEGSKA in the germline V gene (reference sequence). V lost 3 bases, J lost 5 bases, and 7 bases lay in between. This CDR3 is 11 amino acids long. The CDR3 region has the DNA TGCAGTGCTAGTCAGGGGGAGACCCAGTACTTC. Residues: CSASQGETQYF.

This clone has just one count. V is TRBV12-5 and J is TRBJ2-6; 8 bases line up with TRBD1. From germline, CDR1 is LGHNT and CDR2 FRNRAP. The CDR3 covers 20 residues. After removal of 0 bases from V and 0 bases from J, the junction contained 10 bases not matched to a gene. This CDR3 is CASGLVLLSQGASGANVLTF. For the CDR3, the DNA is TGTGCTAGTGGTTTGGTACTCCTCTCGCAGGGGGCCTCTGGGGCCAACGTCCTGACTTTC.

The V gene is TRBV6-1, the J gene TRBJ2-3; 10 bases line up with TRBD1. Germline lookup yields CDR1 MNHNS and CDR2 SASEGT. Losses at the gene ends were 10 bases for V and 2 bases for J; bases not matched to a gene: 9. The CDR3 covers 15 residues. The CDR3 DNA is TGTGCCACCCGGACAGGGGGATCCAACACAGATACGCAGTATTTT. Protein product: CATRTGGSNTDTQYF.

In regard to this clone: This sample includes further DNA sequences coding for the same CDR3. The chain is built from TRBV7-3 and TRBJ1-5; a weak D match, TRBD1 (6 bases). The CDR3 consists of 14 residues. The V end lost 2 bases, the J end lost 2 bases, and 7 bases lay between the germline ends. CDR1 SGHTA and CDR2 FQGTGA come from the germline V gene. CDR3 in DNA: TGTGCCAGCAGCTTATCAGGGGGCAATCAGCCCCAGCATTTT. Protein sequence: CASSLSGGNQPQHF.

The chain employs TRBV21-1 and TRBJ2-7; no check of the table's D call, TRBD2, against the DNA was made. TRBV21-1 is an annotated pseudogene. The CDR3 extends over 16 amino acids. In nucleotides, the CDR3 is TGTGCCAGCAGCAAAGGGACTAGCGGGGGCCGCTACGAGCAGTACTTC. Translating gives CASSKGTSGGRYEQYF.

This chain joins TRBV7-8 and TRBJ2-4; 8 nucleotides agree with TRBD2. CDR3 length: 14 amino acids. CDR1 is SGHVS and CDR2 is FQNEAQ in the germline V gene. Trimming removed 4 bases from V and 8 bases from J; junction bases left unmatched: 7. CDR3 in DNA: TGTGCCAGCAGCTACCGGGGGGGGAGAGACATTCAGTACTTC. It yields the protein CASSYRGGRDIQYF. The whole variable domain, remainder taken from reference TRBV7-8 and TRBJ2-4, is GAGVSQSPRYKVAKRGQDVALRCDPISGHVSLFWYQQALGQGPEFLTYFQNEAQLDKSGLPSDRFFAERPEGSVSTLKIQRTQQEDSAVYLCASSYRGGRDIQYFGAGTRLSVL.

The chain carries TRBV7-9 and TRBJ2-3, with 12 bases fitting TRBD2. With V trimmed by 5 bases and J by 4 bases, 13 bases remained unmatched. The length of the CDR3 is 18 residues. From germline, CDR1 is SEHNR and CDR2 FQNEAQ (reference sequence). The CDR3 sequence is CASSARRLAGGRADTQYF. CDR3 coding DNA: TGTGCCAGCAGCGCGCGACGTCTAGCGGGGGGGCGGGCAGATACGCAGTATTTT.

The rearrangement uses TRBV20-1 and TRBJ1-4; D is undetermined. Trimming removed 2 bases at V and 8 bases at J, with 6 bases between. The CDR3 is 11 residues long. Germline assignment: CDR1 DFQATT and CDR2 SNEGSKA (reference sequence). The CDR3 reads CSARRAEKLFF. CDR3 coding DNA: TGCAGTGCTAGACGAGCCGAAAAACTGTTTTTT.

This clone was picked up a small number of times. This chain uses TRBV6-5 with TRBJ1-1; D gene unclear. This CDR3 has 11 residues. Germline CDR1 and CDR2: MNHEY and SVGAGI. V dropped 6 bases and J dropped 6 bases, with 8 bases sitting between them. The CDR3 here is CASSPGAEAFF. Written as DNA, the CDR3 is TGTGCCAGCAGCCCCGGGGCTGAAGCTTTCTTT.

The J gene is TRBJ1-2, the V gene TRBV27; D remains ambiguous. Trimming removed 4 bases from V and 4 bases from J, with 10 bases in between. The germline CDR1 and CDR2 sequences are MNHEY and SMNVEV (reference sequence). CDR3 length: 13 residues. This CDR3 is CASSWSELYGYTF. CDR3 DNA sequence: TGTGCCAGCAGTTGGTCCGAACTCTATGGCTACACCTTC.

In its sample, this clone was seen a few times. The genes are TRBV29-1 and TRBJ1-1; D not resolved. This CDR3 has 13 residues. The V end was cut by 4 bases, the J end by 0 bases, with 9 bases between. Germline loops: CDR1 SQVTM, CDR2 ANQGSEA. CDR3 in amino acids: CSVGGEVNTEAFF. In DNA, the CDR3 is TGCAGCGTTGGCGGGGAGGTGAACACTGAAGCTTTCTTT.

This clone was observed once. The gene calls are TRBV11-2 and TRBJ2-2; possibly TRBD2 for D (6 bases). Germline V gene data show CDR1 as SGHAT and CDR2 as FQNNGV. The V end was cut by 5 bases, the J end by 4 bases, with 17 bases between. The CDR3 is 16 residues long. CDR3 protein: CASSPYRGITTGELFF. The CDR3 nucleotides are TGTGCCAGCAGCCCCTACCGGGGGATCACCACCGGGGAGCTGTTTTTT.

V usage is TRBV5-6 and J usage is TRBJ2-7; D uncertain. The ends were cut back, 3 bases at V and 7 bases at J, with 11 bases in the middle. This CDR3 is 12 amino acids long. Germline CDR1 and CDR2: SGHDT and YYEEEE. The CDR3 loop is CASSYVLREQYF. The CDR3, as DNA: TGTGCCAGCAGCTATGTACTGAGGGAGCAGTACTTC.

The gene calls are TRBV2 and TRBJ2-3, with 9 bases fitting TRBD2. Germline V gives CDR1 SNHLY, CDR2 FYNNEI. The CDR3 runs 14 residues. V was clipped by 7 bases and J by 2 bases; unmatched bases: 4. In DNA, the CDR3 is TGTGCCAGCACCAGCGGGGGGTCCACAGATACGCAGTATTTT. Translating gives CASTSGGSTDTQYF.

In its sample, this clone was seen a few times. The chain uses TRBV5-1 and TRBJ1-2; tentatively, D is TRBD1 (5 bases). Germline CDR1 SGHRS, CDR2 YFSETQ. This CDR3 comprises 14 residues. Trimming removed 4 bases at V and 6 bases at J, with 16 bases between. In DNA, the CDR3 is TGCGCCAGCAGCCGCGGGAATAGGGGTGATGGCTACACCTTC. Translating gives CASSRGNRGDGYTF. Drawing the rest from reference TRBV5-1 and TRBJ1-2, the complete variable domain is KAGVTQTPRYLIKTRGQQVTLSCSPISGHRSVSWYQQTPGQGLQFLFEYFSETQRNKGNFPGRFSGRQFSNSRSEMNVSTLELGDSALYLCASSRGNRGDGYTFGSGTRLTVV.

The chain is built from TRBV5-6 and TRBJ2-1, with 11 bases fitting TRBD2. The CDR3 consists of 13 residues. Trimming cost V 9 bases and J 8 bases; bases outside gene matches: 7. Germline CDR1 is SGHDT and CDR2 is YYEEEE. The CDR3 DNA reads TGTGCCATGGGTAGCGGGGGGGCGGATGAGCAGTTCTTC. Its protein product is CAMGSGGADEQFF.

V gene TRBV7-9 combines with J gene TRBJ2-1; the D gene is possibly TRBD2 (5 bases). Germline-derived CDR1 and CDR2 are SEHNR and FQNEAQ (reference sequence). The V and J ends lost 2 bases and 6 bases respectively, with 14 bases between them. The length of the CDR3 is 15 residues. CDR3 amino acids: CASSLQRGEGNEQFF. The CDR3 bases are TGTGCCAGCAGCTTACAACGGGGAGAGGGCAATGAGCAGTTCTTC.

The chain is built from TRBV5-4 and TRBJ2-3, with no clear D. Germline V CDR1 and CDR2: SGHNT, YYREEE (reference sequence). The CDR3 sequence is 14 residues long. V was clipped by 4 bases and J by 2 bases, with 11 bases between them. This CDR3 is CASSPESATDTQYF. The CDR3 nucleotides are TGTGCCAGCAGCCCGGAGAGCGCCACAGATACGCAGTATTTT.

V is TRBV4-1 and J is TRBJ1-1; a possible D gene is TRBD1 (6 bases). The CDR3 has 14 residues. The V end was cut by 4 bases, the J end by 0 bases, with 9 bases between. Germline V gene sequence: CDR1 MGHRA, CDR2 YSYEKL. The CDR3: CASSRGGLNTEAFF. Written as DNA, the CDR3 is TGCGCCAGCAGCCGGGGGGGCCTGAACACTGAAGCTTTCTTT.

The chain links TRBV9 to TRBJ1-3; D possibly corresponds to TRBD1 (5 bases). This CDR3 has 15 residues. Germline CDR1 reads SGDLS; CDR2 reads YYNGEE. The V gene lost 0 bases and the J gene lost 4 bases, with 11 bases spanning the gap. As DNA, the CDR3 is TGTGCCAGCAGCGTAGATCGGGGGTTCGGAAACACCATATATTTT. As protein: CASSVDRGFGNTIYF.